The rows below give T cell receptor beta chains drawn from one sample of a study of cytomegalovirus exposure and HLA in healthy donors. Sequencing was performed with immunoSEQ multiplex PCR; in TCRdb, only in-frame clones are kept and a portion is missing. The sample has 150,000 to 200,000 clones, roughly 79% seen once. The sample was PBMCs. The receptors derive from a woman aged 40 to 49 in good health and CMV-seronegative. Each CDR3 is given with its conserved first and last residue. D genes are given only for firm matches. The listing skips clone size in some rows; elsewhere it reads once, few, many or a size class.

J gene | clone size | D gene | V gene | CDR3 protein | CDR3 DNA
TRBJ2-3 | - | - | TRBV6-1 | CATRRGDTQYF | TGTGCCACACGTAGAGGAGATACGCAGTATTTT
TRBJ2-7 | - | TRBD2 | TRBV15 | CATSRMGTSGRKNEQYF | TGTGCCACCAGCAGGATGGGGACTAGCGGGAGGAAGAACGAGCAGTACTTC
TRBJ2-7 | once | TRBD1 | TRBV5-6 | CASSLGDSHYEQYF | TGTGCCAGCAGCTTGGGGGACAGCCACTACGAGCAGTACTTC
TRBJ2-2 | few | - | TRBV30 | CAWAAGFNTGELFF | TGTGCCTGGGCGGCAGGGTTTAACACCGGGGAGCTGTTTTTT
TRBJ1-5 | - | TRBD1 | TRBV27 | CASSSQTGAGNQPQHF | TGTGCCAGCAGTTCTCAAACAGGGGCGGGCAATCAGCCCCAGCATTTT
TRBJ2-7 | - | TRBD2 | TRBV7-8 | CASSLARLADYEQYF | TGTGCCAGCAGCCTTGCACGACTAGCGGACTACGAGCAGTACTTC
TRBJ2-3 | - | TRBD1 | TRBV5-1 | CASSPRTGEDTQYF | TGCGCCAGCAGCCCTAGGACAGGGGAGGATACGCAGTATTTT
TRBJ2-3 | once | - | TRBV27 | CASSLRGTGYTDTQYF | TGTGCCAGCAGTTTAAGGGGGACGGGCTATACAGATACGCAGTATTTT
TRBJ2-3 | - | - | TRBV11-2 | CASSLGALAGSTDTQYF | TGTGCCAGCAGCTTAGGGGCGCTAGCTGGGAGCACAGATACGCAGTATTTT
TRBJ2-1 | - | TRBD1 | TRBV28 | CASTGGPYNEQFF | TGTGCCAGCACAGGGGGCCCTTACAATGAGCAGTTCTTC
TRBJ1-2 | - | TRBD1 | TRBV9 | CASSVGTGGYGYTF | TGTGCCAGCAGCGTAGGGACAGGGGGCTATGGCTACACCTTC
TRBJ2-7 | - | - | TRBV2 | CASSRKGVGGYEQYF | TGTGCCAGCAGTCGAAAAGGGGTGGGGGGCTACGAGCAGTACTTC
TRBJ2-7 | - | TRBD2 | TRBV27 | CASSFSRTSGITEQYF | TGTGCCAGCAGTTTTTCCCGGACTAGCGGGATAACTGAGCAGTACTTC
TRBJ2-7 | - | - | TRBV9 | CASSVGADSHEQYF | TGTGCCAGCAGCGTTGGGGCAGATTCCCACGAGCAGTACTTC
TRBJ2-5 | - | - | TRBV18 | CASSPPYPGQETQYF | TGTGCCAGCTCACCACCGTATCCCGGGCAAGAGACCCAGTACTTC
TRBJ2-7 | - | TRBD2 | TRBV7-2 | CASSGGGTRLHEQYF | TGTGCCAGCAGCGGGGGGGGGACTAGACTCCACGAGCAGTACTTC
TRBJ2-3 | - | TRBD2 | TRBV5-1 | CASSLGLAGYTDTQYF | TGCGCCAGCAGCTTGGGACTAGCGGGCTACACAGATACGCAGTATTTT
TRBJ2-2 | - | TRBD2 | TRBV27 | CASMLWGGTGELFF | TGTGCCAGCATGTTGTGGGGGGGGACCGGGGAGCTGTTTTTT
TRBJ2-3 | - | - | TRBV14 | CASSQERADTQYF | TGTGCCAGCAGCCAAGAAAGAGCAGATACGCAGTATTTT
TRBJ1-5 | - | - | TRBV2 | CASSAGQPQHF | TGTGCCAGCAGTGCGGGGCAGCCCCAGCATTTT
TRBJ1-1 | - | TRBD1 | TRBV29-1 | CSAGAQGATEAFF | TGCAGCGCTGGCGCCCAGGGGGCAACTGAAGCTTTCTTT
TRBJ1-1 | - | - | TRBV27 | CASSPQGTEAFF | TGTGCCAGCAGCCCTCAGGGGACTGAAGCTTTCTTT
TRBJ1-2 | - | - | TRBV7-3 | CASSPGTSPGGYGYTF | TGTGCCAGCAGCCCCGGGACATCGCCAGGTGGCTATGGCTACACCTTC
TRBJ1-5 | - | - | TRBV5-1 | CASSPGLNQPQHF | TGCGCCAGCAGCCCCGGACTCAATCAGCCCCAGCATTTT
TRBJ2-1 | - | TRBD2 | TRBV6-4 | CASSSQRESEQFF | TGTGCCAGCAGTTCCCAGCGGGAATCTGAGCAGTTCTTC
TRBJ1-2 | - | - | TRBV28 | CASSLQEIYGYTF | TGTGCCAGCAGTTTACAGGAAATCTATGGCTACACCTTC
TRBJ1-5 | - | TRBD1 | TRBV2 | CASKGQLWSQPQHF | TGTGCCAGCAAGGGACAGCTTTGGAGTCAGCCCCAGCATTTT
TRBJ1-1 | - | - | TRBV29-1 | CSVEGGDTEAFF | TGCAGCGTAGAGGGGGGGGACACTGAAGCTTTCTTT
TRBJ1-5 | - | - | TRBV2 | CASSEDPTVKRPQHF | TGTGCCAGCAGTGAAGATCCTACGGTGAAGAGGCCCCAGCATTTT
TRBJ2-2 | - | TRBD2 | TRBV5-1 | CASSFQPSGTGELFF | TGCGCCAGCAGCTTCCAGCCTAGCGGGACCGGGGAGCTGTTTTTT
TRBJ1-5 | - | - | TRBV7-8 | CASSLEAASNQPQHF | TGTGCCAGCAGCTTAGAAGCTGCTAGCAATCAGCCCCAGCATTTT
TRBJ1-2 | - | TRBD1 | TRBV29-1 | CSVGQGDGYTF | TGCAGCGTTGGACAGGGGGATGGCTACACCTTC
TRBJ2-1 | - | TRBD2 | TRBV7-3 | CASSQTSGTYNEQFF | TGTGCCAGCAGCCAGACTAGCGGGACCTACAATGAGCAGTTCTTC
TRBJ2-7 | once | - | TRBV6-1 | CASSEIDLKEYEQYF | TGTGCCAGCAGTGAAATCGACCTTAAGGAGTACGAGCAGTACTTC
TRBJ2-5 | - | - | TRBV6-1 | CASSELYKQETQYF | TGTGCCAGCAGTGAATTGTACAAGCAAGAGACCCAGTACTTC
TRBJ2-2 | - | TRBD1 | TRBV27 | CAAKADREGGELFF | TGTGCCGCTAAGGCGGACAGGGAAGGCGGGGAGCTGTTTTTT
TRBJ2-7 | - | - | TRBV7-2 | CASSFAAGSYEQYF | TGTGCCAGCAGCTTTGCGGCCGGCTCGTACGAGCAGTACTTC